This T cell receptor (beta chain) was sequenced for a study of blood T cell repertoires in COVID-19. Individuals aged roughly 18 to 95 years were recruited from 24 US areas. Donors were grouped by their self-reported clinical history. What the recovered Cohort 3 donors had was two negative PCRs, clearance, or symptom resolution. This clone was observed a few times. The V gene's germline CDR1 is MRHNA and CDR2 SNTAGT. This CDR3 has 15 residues. V gave up 3 bases and J gave up 7 bases; unmatched junction bases: 7. The method was immunoSEQ multiplex PCR; TCRdb's version includes in-frame clones alone and lacks a portion of them. The repertoire includes roughly 250,000 clones, roughly 85% of them detected once, and roughly 4% sits in the top ten.

This receptor was taken from a woman in her 30s who had recovered from COVID-19. Sequencing was carried out using PBMCs or T cells enriched from blood (not recorded which). The chain links TRBV6-4 to TRBJ2-1; the match to TRBD2 covers 9 bases. The CDR3 DNA reads as TGTGCCAGCAGTGAAAGTGGGACTAGCCAAAATGAGCAGTTCTTC. This translates into CASSESGTSQNEQFF.